This T cell receptor beta chain was sequenced for a study of response to subunit inactivated influenza vaccine. Study results and caveats: New T cells are recruited in small numbers by each seasonal influenza vaccination, according to the authors' suggestion.

Via MiXCR, TCRdb re-called the RT-PCR reads, giving one row per CDR3 protein. The sample has 700,000 to 900,000 distinct CDR3 sequences; roughly 20% are singletons. The CDR3 is made up of 15 amino acids. Between the trimmed V and J ends, which lost 3 bases and 0 bases, there was a span of 10 bases. Germline CDR1 is SGHDT and CDR2 is YYEEEE. This clonotype was seen just once. The antigen remains unidentified. The chain is built from TRBV5-6 and TRBJ2-1, with D perhaps TRBD1 (6 bases). This sample comprised PBMCs from blood, obtained less than 6 days after vaccination. This TCR was sampled from a man aged 45-60 years who received an inactivated influenza vaccine. The CDR3 nucleotides are TGTGCCAGCAGCTACAGGGTTCGCTCCTACAATGAGCAGTTCTTC. Amino acids: CASSYRVRSYNEQFF. The entire variable domain, with the rest obtained from reference TRBV5-6 and TRBJ2-1, is as follows: DAGVTQSPTHLIKTRGQQVTLRCSPKSGHDTVSWYQQALGQGPQFIFQYYEEEERQRGNFPDRFSGHQFPNYSSELNVNALLLGDSALYLCASSYRVRSYNEQFFGPGTRLTVL.